The 29 T cell receptor beta chains reported below all come from one sample, sequenced in a study of blood T cell repertoires in COVID-19. Clones were sequenced by immunoSEQ multiplex PCR, and TCRdb holds only the in-frame ones, with some missing. The sample shows around 310,000 clones, around 91% of them seen only once. Sequencing input: PBMCs or T cells enriched from blood (not recorded which). The receptors were sampled from a woman aged 40 to 50 who had recovered from COVID-19.

CDR3 nucleotide sequence: TGTGCCAGCAGCTCCGGACTAGGGAATGCAGATACGCAGTATTTT. It is translated as CASSSGLGNADTQYF. This sequence joins TRBV7-2 and TRBJ2-3, with TRBD2 identical over 7 bases. CDR1 SGHTA and CDR2 FQGNSA come from the germline V gene. Trimming cost V 4 bases and J 4 bases; bases outside gene matches: 8. The CDR3 runs to 15 residues. Variable domain in full (rest from reference TRBV7-2 and TRBJ2-3): GAGVSQSPSNKVTEKGKDVELRCDPISGHTALYWYRQSLGQGLEFLIYFQGNSAPDKSGLPSDRFSAERTGGSVSTLTIQRTQQEDSAVYLCASSSGLGNADTQYFGPGTRLTVL.

The gene calls are TRBV7-2 and TRBJ2-1; no reliable D call. CDR1 and CDR2 from the germline V gene are SGHTA and FQGNSA. There are 14 residues in the CDR3. Trimming took 8 bases from V and 3 from J, leaving 14 bases between them. The CDR3: CASLGGVLYNEQFF. Here the CDR3 DNA reads TGTGCCAGCCTTGGCGGAGTCCTCTACAATGAGCAGTTCTTC.

This chain joins TRBV7-2 and TRBJ2-7; TRBD2 is a possible D gene (6 bases). In germline, CDR1 is SGHTA, CDR2 FQGNSA. The CDR3 spans 13 residues. V lost 2 bases and J 6 bases, leaving 11 bases between the germline ends. The CDR3, as DNA: TGTGCCAGCAGCTTAATGGAGGGAGTCGAGCAGTACTTC. Its translation is CASSLMEGVEQYF.

This chain uses TRBV6-2 or TRBV6-3 with TRBJ2-7; D not certain. This CDR3 contains 16 residues. CDR1 MNHEY and CDR2 SVGEGT come from the germline V gene. V gave up 2 bases and J gave up 0 bases, with 14 bases separating them. This CDR3 is CASSYPQLAPSYEQYF. CDR3 nucleotides: TGTGCCAGCAGTTACCCTCAGTTAGCACCCTCCTACGAGCAGTACTTC.

V gene TRBV12-5 combines with J gene TRBJ2-7; TRBD2 aligns across 10 bases. This CDR3 has 16 residues. In germline, CDR1 is LGHNT, CDR2 FRNRAP. Germline trimming cut 1 base from V and 3 bases from J; bases unmatched to any gene: 6. CDR3 bases: TGTGCTAGTGGTTTGGAGCGGCTAGCGGGGGACTACGAGCAGTACTTC. Its translation is CASGLERLAGDYEQYF.

The rearrangement joins TRBV6-2 or TRBV6-3 to TRBJ2-1; no clear D. The CDR3 consists of 12 residues. CDR1 is MNHEY, CDR2 SVGEGT, per germline. Deletions cut 4 bases from V and 7 bases from J, with 8 bases between. CDR3 in amino acids: CASSFRANEQFF. CDR3 DNA sequence: TGTGCCAGCAGTTTTCGAGCTAATGAGCAGTTCTTC.

V is TRBV7-9 and J is TRBJ2-1; TRBD2 matches at 7 bases. The germline V gene encodes CDR1 SEHNR and CDR2 FQNEAQ (reference sequence). This CDR3 is built from 15 residues. J gave up 5 bases and V 3 bases, and 7 bases lay outside the gene matches. This chain's CDR3 is CASSLGEGINNEQFF. In DNA form, the CDR3 reads TGTGCCAGCAGCTTGGGGGAGGGAATAAACAATGAGCAGTTCTTC. Based on the CDR3 plus reference TRBV7-9 and TRBJ2-1, the full variable domain is DTGVSQNPRHKITKRGQNVTFRCDPISEHNRLYWYRQTLGQGPEFLTYFQNEAQLEKSRLLSDRFSAERPKGSFSTLEIQRTEQGDSAMYLCASSLGEGINNEQFFGPGTRLTVL.

The rearrangement uses TRBV6-5 and TRBJ1-2; TRBD1 is a possible D gene (6 bases). The CDR3 has 13 residues. Germline loops: CDR1 MNHEY, CDR2 SVGAGI. Trimming stripped 7 bases from V and 8 bases from J, with 17 bases between. The CDR3 protein is CASTPGWGLGYTF. The CDR3 nucleotides are TGTGCCAGCACCCCGGGGTGGGGGCTAGGCTACACCTTC.

V usage is TRBV6-9 and J usage is TRBJ2-7, with 14 nucleotides matching TRBD2. The CDR3 extends over 20 amino acids. The germline V gene encodes CDR1 MNHGY and CDR2 SVAAGI. V was pared by 3 bases and J by 2 bases, with 15 bases of the junction left unmatched. The CDR3: CASSYHAGTSGSGEPYEQYF. In DNA form, the CDR3 reads TGTGCCAGCAGTTACCATGCCGGGACTAGCGGGAGTGGGGAACCCTACGAGCAGTACTTC.

This clone was recorded once. This sequence joins TRBV7-2 and TRBJ2-5, with 7 nucleotides matching TRBD2. The CDR3 length is 14 residues. V lost 5 bases and J lost 4; bases outside the gene matches: 7. Germline values: CDR1 SGHTA, CDR2 FQGNSA. DNA of the CDR3: TGTGCCAGCAGCCCCCTAGTAGCGGGAGAGACCCAGTACTTC. This encodes CASSPLVAGETQYF.

The V and J genes are TRBV6-5 and TRBJ2-3; a weak D match, TRBD1 (6 bases). V was trimmed by 6 bases and J by 8 bases, leaving 15 bases between them. Germline V lookup: CDR1 MNHEY, CDR2 SVGAGI. This CDR3 comprises 13 residues. CDR3 sequence: CASSLTGPSTQYF. The CDR3 coding sequence is TGTGCCAGCAGCCTAACAGGGCCCAGTACGCAGTATTTT.

The chain carries TRBV30 and TRBJ2-1, with TRBD2 matching 11 bases. Per the germline V gene, CDR1 is GTSNPN and CDR2 is SVGIG (reference sequence). J lost 2 bases, V lost 2 bases, and 11 bases had no gene match. CDR3 length: 18 residues. Written as DNA, the CDR3 is TGTGCCTGGAGTACCGGGACTAGCGGACGAAGTGCCTACAATGAGCAGTTCTTC. Its protein is CAWSTGTSGRSAYNEQFF.

V gene TRBV5-6 combines with J gene TRBJ1-2; tentative D call: TRBD1 (6 bases). Germline CDR1 is SGHDT and CDR2 is YYEEEE. The length of the CDR3 is 15 residues. Trimming removed 4 bases from V and 5 bases from J, with 18 bases in between. The CDR3 DNA follows: TGTGCCAGCAGCGGCCAACCAGGGAGGGGGTATGGCTACACCTTC. This sequence encodes CASSGQPGRGYGYTF.

The chain couples TRBV6-6 to TRBJ2-3; 10 bases are a match to TRBD2. The junction had 6 bases not matched to a gene; V was cut back by 4 bases and J by 5 bases. CDR1 and CDR2 from the germline V gene are MNHNY and SVGAGI (reference sequence). This CDR3 comprises 15 residues. This chain's CDR3 is CASSSLAGGVDTQYF. In DNA, the CDR3 is TGTGCCAGCAGTTCCTTAGCGGGAGGAGTAGATACGCAGTATTTT.

This clone appeared once. The V and J genes are TRBV2 and TRBJ2-5, with 7 nucleotides matching TRBD2. V shed 1 base, J shed 5 bases, and the junction held 7 bases outside the gene matches. This CDR3 has 15 residues. In germline, CDR1 is SNHLY, CDR2 FYNNEI. The CDR3 DNA is TGTGCCAGCAGTGAAGTTGCGGGGGTCGAGGAGACCCAGTACTTC. Amino acids: CASSEVAGVEETQYF.

This clone was counted only a few times. The chain employs TRBV7-9 and TRBJ2-7; 8 bases line up with TRBD2. This CDR3 comprises 15 residues. The germline V gene has CDR1 SEHNR and CDR2 FQNEAQ (reference sequence). The V segment lost 5 bases and the J segment 3 bases; nucleotides outside the gene matches: 9. CDR3 coding DNA: TGTGCCAGCAGCCCCCGCTGGGGACTAGTCTACGAGCAGTACTTC. Its protein is CASSPRWGLVYEQYF.

The V gene is TRBV3-1 (or the pseudogene TRBV3-2), the J gene TRBJ1-1; 7 nucleotides align to TRBD1. This CDR3 contains 14 residues. The germline CDR1 and CDR2 sequences are LGHDT and YNNKEL (reference sequence). The junction had 5 bases not matched to a gene; V was cut back by 4 bases and J by 3 bases. The CDR3 bases are TGTGCCAGCAGCCTAACAGGGGAAGACACTGAAGCTTTCTTT. Its protein product is CASSLTGEDTEAFF.

This clone was found once. The chain employs TRBV19 and TRBJ2-7; a weak D match, TRBD1 (5 bases). CDR1 is LNHDA and CDR2 is SQIVND in the germline V gene (reference sequence). V was cut by 5 bases and J by 3 bases, with 17 bases left in between. The CDR3 covers 15 residues. CDR3 loop: CASSPSVQGGYEQYF. The CDR3 DNA reads TGTGCCAGTAGTCCCTCGGTTCAGGGCGGCTACGAGCAGTACTTC.

The chain joins TRBV2 to TRBJ2-1; TRBD1 matches at 11 bases. J gave up 11 bases and V 10 bases, and 7 bases lay outside the gene matches. There are 12 residues in the CDR3. The germline CDR1 and CDR2 sequences are SNHLY and FYNNEI. Here the CDR3 reads CATGQGASKQFF. CDR3 sequence (DNA): TGTGCCACCGGACAGGGGGCTTCTAAGCAGTTCTTC.

CDR3 protein: CASSQTGDSNQPQHF. The CDR3 DNA is TGTGCCAGCTCACAGACAGGAGATAGCAATCAGCCCCAGCATTTT. The V gene is TRBV18, the J gene TRBJ1-5, with a tentative D call TRBD1 (6 bases). V was trimmed by 4 bases and J by 0 bases, leaving 10 bases between them. Germline assignment: CDR1 KGHSH and CDR2 LQKENI. CDR3 length: 15 amino acids.

The J gene is TRBJ1-5, the V gene TRBV7-2; D is unclear. CDR1 is SGHTA and CDR2 is FQGNSA in the germline V gene. The CDR3 totals 12 residues. The V and J ends lost 5 bases and 5 bases respectively, with 7 bases between them. The CDR3: CASSLLYQPQHF. The CDR3 DNA is TGTGCCAGCAGCCTACTATATCAGCCCCAGCATTTT.

CDR3 region: CATQAWDSSRGYTF. The DNA for the CDR3 is TGTGCCACCCAAGCTTGGGACAGCTCCAGGGGCTACACCTTC. The chain joins TRBV19 to TRBJ1-2, with TRBD1 matching 7 bases. With V trimmed by 10 bases and J by 8 bases, 16 bases remained unmatched. Germline V gives CDR1 LNHDA, CDR2 SQIVND (reference sequence). The CDR3 contains 14 residues.

The chain carries TRBV6-5 and TRBJ1-4; D might be TRBD1 (6 bases). This CDR3 comprises 15 residues. The V end lost 6 bases, the J end lost 8 bases, and 19 bases lay between the germline ends. CDR1 is MNHEY and CDR2 is SVGAGI in the germline V gene. CDR3 region: CASSAMGGGEEKLFF. CDR3 bases: TGTGCCAGCAGCGCCATGGGGGGGGGCGAAGAAAAACTGTTTTTT.

The genes are TRBV10-1 and TRBJ2-1; 9 bases agree with TRBD2. The V gene end was trimmed by 6 bases and the J gene end by 7 bases; junction bases not matched to a gene: 7. Germline assignment: CDR1 WNHNN and CDR2 SYGVQD (reference sequence). The CDR3 runs to 14 residues. CDR3: CASSTGTSSNEQFF. CDR3 sequence (DNA): TGCGCCAGCAGCACCGGGACTAGCAGTAATGAGCAGTTCTTC.

V and J are TRBV5-6 and TRBJ2-5, with TRBD1 identical over 11 bases. Germline-derived CDR1 and CDR2 are SGHDT and YYEEEE. This CDR3 has 15 amino acids. Unmatched junction bases numbered 6, after V lost 3 bases and J lost 5 bases. CDR3 amino acids: CASSWGGQGAETQYF. CDR3 sequence (DNA): TGTGCCAGCAGCTGGGGCGGACAGGGGGCCGAGACCCAGTACTTC.

This clone is a singleton in its sample. In DNA form, the CDR3 reads TGTGCCAGCAGCACGGCCAGGGGCGATGAGCAGTTCTTC. Residues: CASSTARGDEQFF. This chain joins TRBV7-9 and TRBJ2-1, with D possibly being TRBD1 (6 bases). The CDR3 contains 13 residues. The V and J ends lost 5 bases and 8 bases respectively, with 13 bases between them. Germline assignment: CDR1 SEHNR and CDR2 FQNEAQ (reference sequence).

The rearrangement links TRBV27 to TRBJ2-7; D may be TRBD2 (6 bases). V lost 5 bases and J lost 2, with 19 bases in between. There are 16 residues in the CDR3. Germline assignment: CDR1 MNHEY and CDR2 SMNVEV (reference sequence). The DNA for the CDR3 is TGTGCCAGCAGTAACCGCGCGGGACGGAGTACCTACGAGCAGTACTTC. Translated: CASSNRAGRSTYEQYF.

The chain employs TRBV7-3 and TRBJ2-5; a weak D match, TRBD1 (6 bases). V shed 5 bases and J shed 2 bases, with 15 bases lying between them. CDR3 length equals 15 residues. From germline, CDR1 is SGHTA and CDR2 FQGTGA. The CDR3 sequence is CASSLGGGRQETQYF. The CDR3 region has the DNA TGTGCCAGCAGCCTAGGTGGGGGCCGGCAAGAGACCCAGTACTTC.

This chain joins TRBV7-2 and TRBJ1-2, with a weak D call TRBD1 (6 bases). Per the germline V gene, CDR1 is SGHTA and CDR2 is FQGNSA. This CDR3 comprises 13 residues. Trimming cost V 5 bases and J 4 bases, with 11 bases left between them. The CDR3 region has the DNA TGTGCCAGCAGCGCAGGGGCCCGCTATGGCTACACCTTC. Translated, it gives CASSAGARYGYTF.